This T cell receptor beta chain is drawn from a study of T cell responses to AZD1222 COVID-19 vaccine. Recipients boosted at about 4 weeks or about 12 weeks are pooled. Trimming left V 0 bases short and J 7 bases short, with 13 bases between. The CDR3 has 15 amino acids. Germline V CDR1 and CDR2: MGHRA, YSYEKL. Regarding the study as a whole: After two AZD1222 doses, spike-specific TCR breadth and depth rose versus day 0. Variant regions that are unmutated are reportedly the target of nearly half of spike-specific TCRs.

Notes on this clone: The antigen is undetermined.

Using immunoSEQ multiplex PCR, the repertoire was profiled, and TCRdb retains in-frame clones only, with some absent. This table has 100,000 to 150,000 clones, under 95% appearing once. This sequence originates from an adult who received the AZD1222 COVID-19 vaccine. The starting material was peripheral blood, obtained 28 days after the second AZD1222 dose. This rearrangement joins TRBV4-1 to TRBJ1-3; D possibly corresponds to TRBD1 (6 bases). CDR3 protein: CASSQDSGGLNTIYF. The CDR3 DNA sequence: TGCGCCAGCAGCCAAGACTCCGGGGGCCTTAACACCATATATTTT.